This entry describes one TCR beta chain. Stated treatment: 15 to 20 received Ad26.COV2.S at low or high dose, single or two shots; about 5 received placebo; per-sample allocation not given. Material that was analyzed had been drawn on day 63 after the first vaccine or placebo injection. Expressing Wuhan-strain SARS-CoV-2 spike, an Ad26 vector served as the vaccine. This entry is derived from a study of Ad26.COV2.S vaccination and SARS-CoV-2 variants. The CDR3 length is 15 residues. Germline loops: CDR1 SGHVS, CDR2 FQNEAQ. V lost 3 bases, J lost 5 bases, and 6 bases stayed unmatched. Here immunoSEQ multiplex PCR was the method, and the copy in TCRdb shows in-frame clones only, minus some. The table has about 400,000 clones, 92% seen once; the top ten hold more than 1.5%.

This material consisted of peripheral blood, taken in a trial of Ad26.COV2.S vaccine versus placebo. The rearrangement uses TRBV7-8 and TRBJ1-5, with 8 bases that match TRBD1. The TCR originated in a person aged 18-65 years who received the Ad26.COV2.S COVID-19 vaccine or a placebo. The CDR3 DNA reads as TGTGCCAGCAGCTTCCGGGACAGGACCCATCAGCCCCAGCATTTT. Translation: CASSFRDRTHQPQHF.